The 22 T cell receptor beta chains below come from one sample, sequenced in a study of blood T cells in healthy people across ages. For the second PCR, which ran for roughly 6 to 12 cycles, a sample-barcoded 5' primer and a J-beta primer mix were used. TCRdb passed the 5' RACE reads through MiXCR, listing each CDR3 protein once. The data hold approximately 940,000 distinct CDR3 sequences, with about 48% observed a single time. Material: blood. All receptors derive from a man younger than 45 in good health.

About this clonotype: One base away lies a much larger clone, so this may be a sequencing read error. This chain uses TRBV4-2 with TRBJ2-1; 12 bases match TRBD2. Germline loops: CDR1 LGHNA, CDR2 YNFKEQ. CDR3 length: 15 amino acids. CDR3 nucleotide sequence: TGTGCCGGCAGCCAAGGACTAGCGGGGATCAATGAGCAGTTCTTC. This gives the protein CAGSQGLAGINEQFF.

The genes are TRBV5-1 and TRBJ1-1; a possible D gene is TRBD1 (5 bases). Germline lookup yields CDR1 SGHRS and CDR2 YFSETQ. This CDR3 has 14 residues. The V end lost 0 bases, the J end lost 7 bases, and 13 bases lay between the germline ends. CDR3 in amino acids: CASSLGQQGGEAFF. CDR3 nucleotides: TGCGCCAGCAGCTTGGGACAGCAGGGTGGTGAAGCTTTCTTT.

The genes are TRBV20-1 and TRBJ1-5; 7 bases are shared with TRBD1. The V gene end was trimmed by 2 bases and the J gene end by 3 bases; junction bases not matched to a gene: 7. The germline CDR1 and CDR2 sequences are DFQATT and SNEGSKA (reference sequence). The CDR3 is made up of 15 amino acids. The CDR3 loop is CSARPTGEVNQPQHF. In DNA form, the CDR3 reads TGCAGTGCTAGACCTACAGGGGAAGTCAATCAGCCCCAGCATTTT.

This sequence joins TRBV12-3 or TRBV12-4 and TRBJ2-3; D might be TRBD1 or TRBD2, each matching 6 bases. The CDR3 is 16 amino acids. Trimming pared 1 base from V and 4 bases from J, leaving 15 bases between. CDR3 sequence reads: CASSLDKRGAADTQYF. The DNA of the CDR3 is TGTGCCAGCAGTTTAGATAAGAGGGGGGCCGCAGATACGCAGTATTTT.

A single count supports this clonotype. The chain carries TRBV29-1 and TRBJ1-2; 12 nucleotides line up with TRBD1. Losses at the gene ends were 4 bases for V and 7 bases for J; bases not matched to a gene: 4. Germline V gene lookup returns CDR1 SQVTM and CDR2 ANQGSEA. The CDR3 is made up of 13 amino acids. The CDR3 region has the DNA TGCAGCGTTGTGGGACAGGGGGCGACTGGCTACACCTTC. It yields the protein CSVVGQGATGYTF.

V usage is TRBV7-2 and J usage is TRBJ2-3; 10 positions agree with TRBD2. The V gene end was trimmed by 4 bases and the J gene end by 7 bases; junction bases not matched to a gene: 17. This CDR3 has 18 amino acids. CDR1 SGHTA and CDR2 FQGNSA come from the germline V gene. The CDR3 sequence is CASSSYSPGGTSDYTQYF. CDR3 in DNA: TGTGCCAGCAGCTCTTACTCACCGGGTGGGACTAGCGACTATACGCAGTATTTT. Full variable domain (remainder filled in from reference TRBV7-2 and TRBJ2-3): GAGVSQSPSNKVTEKGKDVELRCDPISGHTALYWYRQSLGQGLEFLIYFQGNSAPDKSGLPSDRFSAERTGGSVSTLTIQRTQQEDSAVYLCASSSYSPGGTSDYTQYFGPGTRLTVL.

This clonotype was picked up a small number of times. The chain has TRBV7-2 and TRBJ1-2, with 7 bases matching TRBD1. V shed 1 base, J shed 4 bases, and the junction held 12 bases outside the gene matches. The CDR3 consists of 17 residues. CDR1 SGHTA and CDR2 FQGNSA come from the germline V gene. The DNA of the CDR3 is TGTGCCAGCAGCTTAGTCCCTGGTACAGGGGAAGGCTATGGCTACACCTTC. It codes for CASSLVPGTGEGYGYTF.

V and J are TRBV7-2 and TRBJ2-1; 10 bases are shared with TRBD2. Per germline, CDR1 SGHTA and CDR2 FQGNSA. The CDR3 covers 16 residues. Losses at the gene ends were 1 base for V and 12 bases for J; bases not matched to a gene: 12. Written as DNA, the CDR3 is TGTGCCAGCAGCTTAGTTGAAAGCGGGGGGGCTCACGGGCAGTTCTTC. Translated, it gives CASSLVESGGAHGQFF.

Only a few counts were recorded for this clonotype. V is TRBV5-1 and J is TRBJ2-7, with no clear D. The CDR3 has 16 amino acids. Germline loops: CDR1 SGHRS, CDR2 YFSETQ. V dropped 1 base and J dropped 3 bases, with 17 bases sitting between them. CDR3 amino acids: CASSLNFPGSDYEQYF. The CDR3 nucleotides are TGCGCCAGCAGCTTGAATTTCCCCGGCAGCGACTACGAGCAGTACTTC.

The genes are TRBV10-3 and TRBJ2-7, with TRBD1 matching 10 bases. After removal of 6 bases from V and 7 bases from J, the junction contained 15 bases not matched to a gene. CDR1 is ENHRY and CDR2 is SYGVKD in the germline V gene. This CDR3 spans 16 amino acids. This CDR3 reads CAIRPGQGKVDNEQYF. Here the CDR3 DNA reads TGTGCCATCAGACCGGGACAGGGGAAAGTAGACAATGAGCAGTACTTC.

V gene TRBV7-9 combines with J gene TRBJ2-3; no definite D call. The germline V gene encodes CDR1 SEHNR and CDR2 FQNEAQ (reference sequence). The V gene lost 6 bases and the J gene lost 3 bases, with 10 bases spanning the gap. The CDR3 consists of 13 residues. The CDR3, as DNA: TGTGCCAGCAGGGCCGTGGTTACAGATACGCAGTATTTT. Amino acids: CASRAVVTDTQYF.

The chain recombines TRBV24-1 with TRBJ2-5; D possibly uses TRBD1 or TRBD2 (5 bases each). CDR1 and CDR2 (germline): KGHDR, SFDVKD. The CDR3 covers 15 residues. The V end was cut by 3 bases, the J end by 2 bases, with 12 bases between. Here the CDR3 reads CATSDPGTEQETQYF. CDR3 DNA: TGTGCCACCAGTGATCCCGGGACGGAACAAGAGACCCAGTACTTC.

The chain uses TRBV5-6 and TRBJ2-7; 9 nucleotides agree with TRBD1. V gave up 2 bases and J gave up 6 bases; unmatched junction bases: 3. This CDR3 has 13 amino acids. Germline CDR1 and CDR2: SGHDT and YYEEEE. The CDR3 DNA follows: TGTGCCAGCAGCTTACAGGGGGCTCGCGAGCAGTACTTC. Translating gives CASSLQGAREQYF.

This clonotype has just a few counts. V gene TRBV4-2 combines with J gene TRBJ1-1; D remains unclear. The germline gives CDR1 LGHNA, CDR2 YNFKEQ. This CDR3 has 13 residues. With 0 bases removed from V and 8 bases from J, the gap between germline ends came to 10 bases. CDR3 sequence: CASSQDGREEAFF. CDR3 sequence (DNA): TGTGCCAGCAGCCAAGATGGGAGGGAGGAAGCTTTCTTT.

J is TRBJ1-3 and V is TRBV4-1; D is unclear. The germline V gene encodes CDR1 MGHRA and CDR2 YSYEKL. The CDR3 has 17 amino acids. Trimming cost V 4 bases and J 3 bases, with 19 bases left between them. CDR3 nucleotide sequence: TGCGCCAGCAGCCGGATGACCGAGACATCGAATGGAAACACCATATATTTT. Its protein product is CASSRMTETSNGNTIYF.

This clonotype was observed at least ten times. The chain is built from TRBV29-1 and TRBJ2-1; TRBD1 matches at 7 bases. This CDR3 is 13 amino acids long. The germline V gene has CDR1 SQVTM and CDR2 ANQGSEA. J was trimmed by 6 bases and V by 6 bases; bases with no gene match: 8. CDR3 residues: CSVATGLANEQFF. DNA for the CDR3: TGCAGCGTGGCGACAGGGCTTGCCAATGAGCAGTTCTTC.

This clonotype was picked up a small number of times. The gene calls are TRBV15 and TRBJ1-2; tentative D call: TRBD1 (5 bases). Germline V lookup: CDR1 LNHNV, CDR2 YYDKDF (reference sequence). V lost 5 bases to trimming and J lost 3 bases, with 16 bases between them. The CDR3 is 15 residues long. The CDR3 protein is CATSGDQRVDYGYTF. CDR3 nucleotide sequence: TGTGCCACCAGCGGGGACCAGAGGGTTGACTATGGCTACACCTTC. The full variable domain, rest sourced from reference TRBV15 and TRBJ1-2, is DAMVIQNPRYQVTQFGKPVTLSCSQTLNHNVMYWYQQKSSQAPKLLFHYYDKDFNNEADTPDNFQSRRPNTSFCFLDIRSPGLGDTAMYLCATSGDQRVDYGYTFGSGTRLTVV.

The rearrangement uses TRBV20-1 and TRBJ1-5; unclear D gene. Germline-derived CDR1 and CDR2 are DFQATT and SNEGSKA (reference sequence). The CDR3 consists of 13 residues. Between the trimmed V and J ends, which lost 3 bases and 4 bases, there was a span of 10 bases. The CDR3 coding sequence is TGCAGTGCTAGGTACGGGCAGAATCAGCCCCAGCATTTT. It translates to CSARYGQNQPQHF.

This rearrangement joins TRBV3-1 to TRBJ2-5, with D perhaps TRBD2 (7 bases). The CDR3 contains 15 residues. The V gene lost 5 bases and the J gene lost 11 bases, with 24 bases spanning the gap. CDR1 and CDR2 (germline): LGHDT, YNNKEL (reference sequence). The CDR3, as DNA: TGTGCCAGCAGCGTTTCGGGGGGCTCCTACAATGAGCAGTACTTC. Protein: CASSVSGGSYNEQYF.

In regard to this clonotype: In this CDR3 the conserved last residue, phenylalanine or tryptophan, is missing, so a read error is likely. This chain joins TRBV29-1 and TRBJ2-1; TRBD2 matches 9 bases. Per germline, CDR1 SQVTM and CDR2 ANQGSEA. The CDR3 has 13 residues. V shed 4 bases, J shed 4 bases, and the junction held 2 bases outside the gene matches. CDR3 sequence reads: CSVGAGGYNEQFL. The CDR3 DNA follows: TGCAGCGTTGGAGCGGGGGGTTACAATGAGCAGTTCTTA.

The rearrangement links TRBV12-3 or TRBV12-4 to TRBJ1-1, with a weak D call TRBD1 (5 bases). The CDR3 extends over 13 amino acids. V gave up 2 bases and J gave up 11 bases, with 15 bases separating them. CDR3 coding DNA: TGTGCCAGCAGTTTACAATTTCGTAAGGGGGCTTTCTTT. Residues: CASSLQFRKGAFF.

The V call is TRBV11-1, the J call TRBJ1-2, with D unresolved. Per germline, CDR1 SGHAT and CDR2 FQDESV (reference sequence). The germline V and J ends were trimmed by 2 bases and 4 bases, with 14 bases remaining between them. The CDR3 extends over 15 amino acids. As DNA, the CDR3 is TGTGCCAGCAGCTTATTCCGGGAGGTCACCTATGGCTACACCTTC. Translation gives CASSLFREVTYGYTF.